The subject of this entry is one T cell receptor (beta chain). This clonotype appeared many times. The antigen it recognizes is unknown. Base qualities are missing; no much larger clone stands one base away. The sample belongs to a study of T cells in Graves' hyperthyroidism and ophthalmopathy (dated by TCRdb to the late 2010s). The study in broad terms: Peripheral blood samples were taken at initial diagnosis, before any treatment was given. Thyroid tissue and blood T-cell repertoires from over 5 Graves' hyperthyroidism patients were also compared in the study. A discovery cohort of about a hundred patients, approximately 45 with Graves' ophthalmopathy and under 60 with stable Graves' hyperthyroidism, was used to find distinguishing TCR V-J signatures. The paper describes TCR Vbeta CDR3 sequencing of 135 peripheral blood samples, made up of approximately 40 ophthalmopathy patients, some 76 hyperthyroidism patients and 17 progressor patients. An independent validation cohort of 18 to 20 hyperthyroidism patients and 17 patients who later progressed to ophthalmopathy tested prospective prediction of ophthalmopathy. Following sampling, methimazole starting at 30 mg daily was given to hyperthyroidism patients, and high-dose intravenous methylprednisolone was given to ophthalmopathy patients. The approximately 100 discovery patients were randomly divided into training and test sets at a 7:3 ratio. What the study reported, not specific to this receptor: In validation, the model predicted progression to ophthalmopathy with 65% to 71% sensitivity and around 72% specificity, a median of 6.5 months before onset. Most expanded thyroid clonotypes (frequency above 0.001) were also detected in blood, suggesting blood repertoires may reflect thyroid immune responses. No statistical method was used to fix the sample size in advance, and group allocation was not hidden from the investigators. A 13 V-J signature model separated ophthalmopathy from stable hyperthyroidism, with around 91% sensitivity and roughly 81% specificity in cross-validation and 80%/75% in testing.

Graves' hyperthyroidism was defined as stable when no progression to ophthalmopathy occurred over 18 months of follow-up. The hyperthyroidism patients were between 18 and 65 years old and newly diagnosed, with a disease duration of less than 2 months. Any patient with an uncontrolled infection, another autoimmune disease, pregnancy or lactation was excluded. Diagnoses were established on the basis of clinical symptoms, serum thyroxine and TRAb, thyroid ultrasound, and orbital computed tomography. Ficoll-Paque density gradient centrifugation was used to isolate PBMCs from around 9.1 ml of fresh peripheral blood. Total RNA was extracted using Trizol reagent, and RNA quality was assessed on an Agilent 2100 Bioanalyzer. Amplification of TCR beta CDR3 regions was carried out from RNA transcripts. For the first round of RT-PCR on the TCR CDR3, the HTBI primer set was used together with the Qiagen OneStep RT-PCR kit. Libraries were constructed in a second round of multiplex PCR, after which size selection and purification were performed. Paired-end sequencing of the libraries was performed with 100 bp reads on an Illumina HiSeq2000. The study's own analysis went as follows. Raw data were processed with SOAPnuke, discarding reads with adapters, uncalled bases, mean Phred below 15, or no exact constant-primer or identifier match. COPE v1.2.5 was used to merge high-quality paired reads, and clonotypes were defined as unique nucleotide sequences. MiTCR v1.1 was used to align the clonotypes against IMGT TRBV, TRBD and TRBJ reference segments. Only V-J combinations with frequency above 0.0001, covering about 99% of repertoires, were analysed. A TCS score was defined as the ratio between F50 (clonal expansion) and ExV (chaos), using BLOSUM62-based TCRdist between CDR3 peptides within each V-J. Welch's t-statistics and random forest reduced 450 to 600 V-J features to 13, which were used in a naive Bayes classifier (R e1071). TCRdb applied fastp at Q25 and MiXCR to the public reads, then kept only in-frame beta chains. Every distinct CDR3 protein forms one entry, paired with its most common genes and DNA. It is TCRdb's table, rather than the study itself, that gives the V and J calls and clone size. In this sample the table shows about 300,000 distinct CDR3 sequences, 16% of which occur a single time. Approximately 33% of the sample belongs to the ten largest clones.

Sequenced: blood. The sequence came from a man younger than 45 with Graves' hyperthyroidism.

The CDR3 is CASSSRQGEGETQYF. At the DNA level, the sequence is TGTGCCAGCAGCTCCCGACAGGGAGAAGGGGAGACCCAGTACTTC. The chain couples TRBV5-8 to TRBJ2-5; 7 bases in between match TRBD1. The CDR3 covers 15 residues, taking in both the cysteine and the phenylalanine. The DNA shown is the 45-base CDR3, in frame from base 1. Ends trimmed: V by 3 bases, J by 5 bases; bases unmatched to a gene: 10. Looking up the germline V gene yields CDR1 SGHTS and CDR2 YDEGEE.